Sequencing of this T cell receptor (beta chain) was carried out in a study of blood T cell repertoires in COVID-19. Study processing details: It was from reference gene primer amplification that nucleated cell counts were estimated. This table comes from immunoSEQ multiplex PCR, and its TCRdb copy is limited to in-frame clones, with some not included. V and J calls and clone size are as listed in that table; D and trimming were resolved from the DNA. The sample contains approximately 240,000 clones, nearly 90% of which appear only once. CDR3 size: 16 residues. Germline V gene sequence: CDR1 KGHDR, CDR2 SFDVKD. V lost 4 bases, J lost 5 bases, and 8 bases stayed unmatched.

The chain recombines TRBV24-1 with TRBJ2-2; 8 nucleotides line up with TRBD1. The receptor was isolated from a woman between 18 and 29 years old who had recovered from COVID-19. Sequenced sample: peripheral blood. This CDR3 reads CATSDPDRGGTGELFF. The DNA for the CDR3 is TGTGCCACCAGTGACCCCGACAGGGGAGGAACCGGGGAGCTGTTTTTT.